Sequencing of this T cell receptor (beta chain) was carried out in a study of blood T cell repertoires in COVID-19. The overall study: From the United States, Italy and Spain came samples of acute and convalescent COVID-19. Nucleic acid was either cDNA or gDNA, and it came from T cells, B-cell-depleted T cells, or PBMCs.

This CDR3 spans 14 amino acids. The V gene lost 7 bases and the J gene lost 5 bases, with 17 bases spanning the gap. Germline lookup yields CDR1 LNHDA and CDR2 SQIVND (reference sequence). Only one count was recorded for this clone. The method was immunoSEQ multiplex PCR; TCRdb's version includes in-frame clones alone and lacks a portion of them. The sample includes about 160,000 clones, approximately 91% seen only once; the top ten take approximately 2%. V gene TRBV19 combines with J gene TRBJ1-2; D might be TRBD1 (5 bases). This sequence originates from a man aged 18 to 29 with acute or convalescent COVID-19. The sample comprised peripheral blood. Here the CDR3 DNA reads TGTGCCAGTACCGACGCGGACAAATTTTATGGCTACACCTTC. This gives the protein CASTDADKFYGYTF.